The 2 T cell receptor beta chains below all came from one sample that was sequenced in a study of blood T cell repertoires in COVID-19. TCRdb's table, derived via immunoSEQ multiplex PCR, lists solely in-frame clones and lacks some. The table has around 300,000 clones, approximately 83% seen once. The sequenced material came from peripheral blood. All receptors come from a woman aged 30 to 39 who had recovered from COVID-19.

The CDR3 region is CASRARDRGDTGELFF. Here the CDR3 DNA reads TGTGCCAGCAGGGCAAGGGACAGGGGAGACACCGGGGAGCTGTTTTTT. The chain uses TRBV28 and TRBJ2-2, with 10 bases aligning to TRBD1. CDR1 is MDHEN and CDR2 is SYDVKM in the germline V gene. The CDR3 has 16 amino acids. With 6 bases clipped from V and 3 bases from J, the junction kept 7 bases outside the gene matches.

This clone rates as medium-sized (0.01 to 0.1%). The chain joins TRBV19 to TRBJ2-1, with a weak D call TRBD2 (5 bases). V was clipped by 4 bases and J by 7 bases, with 14 bases between them. Germline values: CDR1 LNHDA, CDR2 SQIVND (reference sequence). The CDR3 runs 14 residues. This CDR3 reads CASSTRGRWNEQFF. DNA for the CDR3: TGTGCCAGTAGTACCCGGGGAAGATGGAATGAGCAGTTCTTC.